This T cell receptor beta chain was sequenced in a study of identical twins. In regard to this clonotype: The antigen is not known.

Study-level results: The authors drew conclusions from cross-sectional statistical analysis rather than following the same donors. For cord blood, abundant beta clonotypes had fewer insertions, unlike memory repertoires, which showed none. Zero-insertion findings could be partly confounded by invariant cells (MAIT and iNKT cells).

The cDNA had a unique molecular identifier and a template-switch universal primer site. One entry per CDR3 protein results from TCRdb running MiXCR on the 5' RACE reads. The table shows under 250,000 distinct CDR3 sequences, with around 7.6% occurring only once. These data were also filed under a second study, of yellow fever vaccine responses in identical twins.

Sequenced material: CD8+ T cells sorted from blood. This sequence originates from a woman younger than 30 in good health.

The CDR3 sequence is CASSPPGQGSYEQYF. The CDR3 region has the DNA TGTGCCAGCAGCCCGCCGGGACAGGGAAGCTACGAGCAGTACTTC. This sequence joins TRBV13 and TRBJ2-7, with 9 positions matching TRBD1. V was clipped by 5 bases and J by 3 bases; unmatched bases: 8. CDR3 length: 15 amino acids. Germline V gene lookup returns CDR1 PRHDT and CDR2 FYEKMQ (reference sequence). Full variable domain (rest looked up from reference TRBV13 and TRBJ2-7): AAGVIQSPRHLIKEKRETATLKCYPIPRHDTVYWYQQGPGQDPQFLISFYEKMQSDKGSIPDRFSAQQFSDYHSELNMSSLELGDSALYFCASSPPGQGSYEQYFGPGTRLTVT.